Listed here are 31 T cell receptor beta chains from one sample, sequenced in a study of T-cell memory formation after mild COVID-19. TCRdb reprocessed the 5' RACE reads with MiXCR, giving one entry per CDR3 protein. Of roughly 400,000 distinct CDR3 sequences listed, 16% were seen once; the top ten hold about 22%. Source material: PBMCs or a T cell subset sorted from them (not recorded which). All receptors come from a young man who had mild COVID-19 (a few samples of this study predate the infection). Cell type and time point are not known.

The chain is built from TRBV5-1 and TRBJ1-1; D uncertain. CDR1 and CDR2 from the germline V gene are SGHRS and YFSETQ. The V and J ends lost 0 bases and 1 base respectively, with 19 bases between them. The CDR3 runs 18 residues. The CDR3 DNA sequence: TGCGCCAGCAGCTTGGAAGCCCCCCCCGTGGGCGGGAACACTGAAGCTTTCTTT. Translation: CASSLEAPPVGGNTEAFF.

The CDR3 region has the DNA TGCAGTGCTAGAGATCTGACTAGCGGATACAATGAGCAGTTCTTC. As protein: CSARDLTSGYNEQFF. The chain has TRBV20-1 and TRBJ2-1; 9 nucleotides align to TRBD2. Trimming at V came to 0 bases and at J to 4 bases, leaving 4 bases not matched to a gene. The CDR3 is 15 amino acids. The V gene's germline CDR1 is DFQATT and CDR2 SNEGSKA (reference sequence).

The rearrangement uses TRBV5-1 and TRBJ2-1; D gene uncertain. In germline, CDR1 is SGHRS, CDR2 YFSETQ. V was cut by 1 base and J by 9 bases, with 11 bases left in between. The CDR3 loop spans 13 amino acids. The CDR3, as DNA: TGCGCCAGCAGCTTGAACCGGAGAGGTGAGCAGTTCTTC. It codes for CASSLNRRGEQFF.

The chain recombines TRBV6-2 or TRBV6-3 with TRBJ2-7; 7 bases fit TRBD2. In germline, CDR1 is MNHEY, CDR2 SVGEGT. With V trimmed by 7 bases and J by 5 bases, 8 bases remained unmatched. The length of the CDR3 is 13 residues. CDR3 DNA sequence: TGTGCCAGCAAGCGGGACGCTGCCCACGAGCAGTACGTC. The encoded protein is CASKRDAAHEQYV.

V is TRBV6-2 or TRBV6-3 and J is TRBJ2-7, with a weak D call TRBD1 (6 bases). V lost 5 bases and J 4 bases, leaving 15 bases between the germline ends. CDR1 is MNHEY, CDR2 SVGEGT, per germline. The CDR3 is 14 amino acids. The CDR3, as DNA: TGTGCCAGCAGTCCCCACAACAGGGTTTACGAGCAGTACGTC. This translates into CASSPHNRVYEQYV.

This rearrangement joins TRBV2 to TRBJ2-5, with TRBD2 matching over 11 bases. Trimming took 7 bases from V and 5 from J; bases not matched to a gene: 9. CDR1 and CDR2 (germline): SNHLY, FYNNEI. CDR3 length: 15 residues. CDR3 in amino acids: CASKDPSGGIETQYF. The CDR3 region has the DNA TGTGCCAGCAAGGATCCTAGCGGGGGGATTGAGACCCAGTACTTC.

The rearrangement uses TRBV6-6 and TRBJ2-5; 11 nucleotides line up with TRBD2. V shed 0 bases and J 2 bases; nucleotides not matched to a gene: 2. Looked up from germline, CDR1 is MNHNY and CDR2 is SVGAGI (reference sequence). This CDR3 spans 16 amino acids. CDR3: CASSYSGTSGQETQYF. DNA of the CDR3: TGTGCCAGCAGTTACTCGGGGACTAGCGGACAAGAGACCCAGTACTTC.

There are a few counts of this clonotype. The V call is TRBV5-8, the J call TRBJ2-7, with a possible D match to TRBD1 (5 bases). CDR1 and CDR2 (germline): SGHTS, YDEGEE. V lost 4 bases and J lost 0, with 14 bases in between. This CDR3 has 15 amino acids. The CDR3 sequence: CASSRLSTVSYEQYF. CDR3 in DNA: TGTGCCAGCAGCCGCCTTTCGACAGTCTCCTACGAGCAGTACTTC.

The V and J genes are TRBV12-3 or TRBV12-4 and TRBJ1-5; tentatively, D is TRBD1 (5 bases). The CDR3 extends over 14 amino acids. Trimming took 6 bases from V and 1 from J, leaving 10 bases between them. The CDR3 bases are TGTGCCAGCAGCAGGGACGCGAGCAATCAGCCCCAGCATTTT. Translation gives CASSRDASNQPQHF.

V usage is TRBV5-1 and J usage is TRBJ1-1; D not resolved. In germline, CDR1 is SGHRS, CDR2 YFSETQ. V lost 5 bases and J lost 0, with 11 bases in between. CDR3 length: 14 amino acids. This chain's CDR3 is CASRLARMNTEAFF. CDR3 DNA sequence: TGCGCCAGCAGGCTGGCCAGGATGAACACTGAAGCTTTCTTT.

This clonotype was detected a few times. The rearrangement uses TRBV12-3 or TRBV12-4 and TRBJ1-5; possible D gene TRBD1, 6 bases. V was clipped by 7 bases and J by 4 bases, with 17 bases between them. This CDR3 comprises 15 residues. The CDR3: CASTPTGVLNQPQHF. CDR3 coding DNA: TGTGCCAGCACCCCGACAGGCGTCCTGAATCAGCCCCAGCATTTT.

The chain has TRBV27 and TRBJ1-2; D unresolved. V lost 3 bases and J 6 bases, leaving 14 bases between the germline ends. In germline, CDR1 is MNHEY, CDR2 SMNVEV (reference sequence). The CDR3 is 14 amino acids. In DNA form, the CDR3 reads TGTGCCAGCAGTTTTTGGCCGTTGAGGGATGGCTACACCTTC. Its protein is CASSFWPLRDGYTF.

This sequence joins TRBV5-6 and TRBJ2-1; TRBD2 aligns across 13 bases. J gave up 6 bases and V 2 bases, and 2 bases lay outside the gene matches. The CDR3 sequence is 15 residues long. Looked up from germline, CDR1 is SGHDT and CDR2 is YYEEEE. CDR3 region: CASSLGTSGINEQFF. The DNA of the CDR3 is TGTGCCAGCAGCTTAGGGACTAGCGGGATCAATGAGCAGTTCTTC.

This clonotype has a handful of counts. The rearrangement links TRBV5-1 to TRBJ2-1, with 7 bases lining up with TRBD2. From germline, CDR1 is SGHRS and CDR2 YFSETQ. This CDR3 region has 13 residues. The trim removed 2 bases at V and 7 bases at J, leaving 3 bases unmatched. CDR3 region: CASSFGAGNEQFF. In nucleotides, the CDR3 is TGCGCCAGCAGCTTCGGAGCGGGGAATGAGCAGTTCTTC.

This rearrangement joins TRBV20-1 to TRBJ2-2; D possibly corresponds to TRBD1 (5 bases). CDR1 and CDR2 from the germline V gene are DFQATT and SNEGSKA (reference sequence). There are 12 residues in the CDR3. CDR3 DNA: TGCAGCTGGTTAGGGGACACCGGGGAGCTGTTTTTT. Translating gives CSWLGDTGELFF.

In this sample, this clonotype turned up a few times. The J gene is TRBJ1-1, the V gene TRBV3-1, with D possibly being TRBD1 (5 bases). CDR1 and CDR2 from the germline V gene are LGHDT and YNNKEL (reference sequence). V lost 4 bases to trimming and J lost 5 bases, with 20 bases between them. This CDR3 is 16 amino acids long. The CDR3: CASSPGSAGGGTEAFF. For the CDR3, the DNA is TGTGCCAGCAGCCCCGGATCCGCCGGGGGTGGAACTGAAGCTTTCTTT.

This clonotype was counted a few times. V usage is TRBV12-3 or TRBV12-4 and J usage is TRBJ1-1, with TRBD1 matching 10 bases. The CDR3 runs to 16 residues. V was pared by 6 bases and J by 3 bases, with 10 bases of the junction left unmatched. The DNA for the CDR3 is TGTGCCAGCAGGAAAGACAGGGGGCGCCGGGACACTGAAGCTTTCTTT. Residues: CASRKDRGRRDTEAFF.

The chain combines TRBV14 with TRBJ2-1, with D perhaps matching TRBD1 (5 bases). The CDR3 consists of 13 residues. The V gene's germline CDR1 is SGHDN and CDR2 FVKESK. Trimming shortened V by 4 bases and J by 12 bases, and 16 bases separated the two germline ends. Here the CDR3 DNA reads TGTGCCAGCAGCCCTCTCCTGGGGCGAGGGCAGTTCTTC. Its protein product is CASSPLLGRGQFF.

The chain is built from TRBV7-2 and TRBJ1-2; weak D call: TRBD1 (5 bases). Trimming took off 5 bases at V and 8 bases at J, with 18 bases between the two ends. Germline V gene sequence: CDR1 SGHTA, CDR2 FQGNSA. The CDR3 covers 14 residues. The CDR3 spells CASSLMGPSRGYTF. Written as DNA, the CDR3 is TGTGCCAGCAGCCTCATGGGACCATCCCGAGGCTACACCTTC. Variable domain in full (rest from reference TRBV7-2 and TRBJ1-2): GAGVSQSPSNKVTEKGKDVELRCDPISGHTALYWYRQSLGQGLEFLIYFQGNSAPDKSGLPSDRFSAERTGGSVSTLTIQRTQQEDSAVYLCASSLMGPSRGYTFGSGTRLTVV.

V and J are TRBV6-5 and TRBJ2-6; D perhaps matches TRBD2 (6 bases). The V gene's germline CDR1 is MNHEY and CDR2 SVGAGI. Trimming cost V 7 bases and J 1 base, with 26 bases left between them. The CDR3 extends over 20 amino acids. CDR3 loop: CASTTSGTSRGLSGANVLTF. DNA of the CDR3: TGTGCCAGCACCACCTCAGGGACTTCCAGAGGATTGTCTGGGGCCAACGTCCTGACTTTC.

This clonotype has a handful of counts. The CDR3 region has the DNA TGTGCCAGCAGCTTCTCCGGGACTTCGGGGCAGCAGTACTTC. It codes for CASSFSGTSGQQYF. The chain employs TRBV5-6 and TRBJ2-7; TRBD2 is a possible D gene (6 bases). The germline CDR1 and CDR2 sequences are SGHDT and YYEEEE. This CDR3 is built from 14 residues. V lost 2 bases and J 8 bases, leaving 17 bases between the germline ends.

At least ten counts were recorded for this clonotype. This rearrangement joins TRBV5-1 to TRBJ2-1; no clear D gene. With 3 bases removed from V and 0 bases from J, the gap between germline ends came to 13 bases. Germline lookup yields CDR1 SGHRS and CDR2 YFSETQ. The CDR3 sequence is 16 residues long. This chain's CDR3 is CASSWAVKSSYNEQFF. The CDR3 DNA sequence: TGCGCCAGCAGCTGGGCAGTAAAGAGCTCCTACAATGAGCAGTTCTTC. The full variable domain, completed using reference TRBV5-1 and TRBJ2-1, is KAGVTQTPRYLIKTRGQQVTLSCSPISGHRSVSWYQQTPGQGLQFLFEYFSETQRNKGNFPGRFSGRQFSNSRSEMNVSTLELGDSALYLCASSWAVKSSYNEQFFGPGTRLTVL.

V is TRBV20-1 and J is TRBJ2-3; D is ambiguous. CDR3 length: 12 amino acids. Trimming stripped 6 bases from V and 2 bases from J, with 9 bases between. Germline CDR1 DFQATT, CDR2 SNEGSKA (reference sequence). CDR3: CSAKKITDTQYF. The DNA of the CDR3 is TGCAGTGCCAAGAAGATCACAGATACGCAGTATTTT.

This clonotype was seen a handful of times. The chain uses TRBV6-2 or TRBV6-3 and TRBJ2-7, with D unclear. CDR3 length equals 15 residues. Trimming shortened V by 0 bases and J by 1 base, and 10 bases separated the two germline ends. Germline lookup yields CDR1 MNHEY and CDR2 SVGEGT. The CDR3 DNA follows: TGTGCCAGCAGTTACTCGATAGCAAAGTCCTACGAGCAGTACTTC. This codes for CASSYSIAKSYEQYF.

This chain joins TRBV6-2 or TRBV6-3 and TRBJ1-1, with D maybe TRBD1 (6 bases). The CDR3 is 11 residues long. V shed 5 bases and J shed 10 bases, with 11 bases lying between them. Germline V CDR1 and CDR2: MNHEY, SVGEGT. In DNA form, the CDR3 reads TGTGCCAGCAGTACAGGGATGAGAGCTTTCTTT. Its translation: CASSTGMRAFF.

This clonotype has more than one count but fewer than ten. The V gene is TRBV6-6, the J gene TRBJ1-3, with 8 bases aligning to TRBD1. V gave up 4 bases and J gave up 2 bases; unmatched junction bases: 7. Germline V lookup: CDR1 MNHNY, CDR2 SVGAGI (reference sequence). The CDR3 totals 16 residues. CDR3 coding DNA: TGTGCCAGCAGTTCCCCCCGGACAGGGACTGGAAACACCATATATTTT. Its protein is CASSSPRTGTGNTIYF.

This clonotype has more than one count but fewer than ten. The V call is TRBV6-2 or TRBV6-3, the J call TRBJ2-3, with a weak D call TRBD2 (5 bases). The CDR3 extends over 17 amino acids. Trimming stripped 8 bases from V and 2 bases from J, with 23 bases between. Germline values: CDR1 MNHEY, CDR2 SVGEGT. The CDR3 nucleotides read TGTGCCAGCGCCCCGTCCCCGGACTGGGCCTCCACAGATACGCAGTATTTT. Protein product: CASAPSPDWASTDTQYF.

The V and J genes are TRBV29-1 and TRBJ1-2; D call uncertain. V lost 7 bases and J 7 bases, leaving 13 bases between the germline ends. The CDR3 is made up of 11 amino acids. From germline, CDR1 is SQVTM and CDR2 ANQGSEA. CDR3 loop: CSAGREGGYTF. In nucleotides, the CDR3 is TGCAGCGCCGGCCGGGAGGGTGGCTACACCTTC.

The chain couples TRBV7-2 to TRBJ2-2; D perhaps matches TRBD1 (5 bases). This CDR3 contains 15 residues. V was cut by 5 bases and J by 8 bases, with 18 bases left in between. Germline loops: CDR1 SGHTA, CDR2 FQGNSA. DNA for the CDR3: TGTGCCAGCAGCCCGCGTGGGGCCCCCTTGGGGGAGCTGTTTTTT. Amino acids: CASSPRGAPLGELFF.

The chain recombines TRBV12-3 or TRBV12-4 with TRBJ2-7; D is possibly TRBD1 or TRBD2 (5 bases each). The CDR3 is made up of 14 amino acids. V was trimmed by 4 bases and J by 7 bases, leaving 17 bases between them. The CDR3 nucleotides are TGTGCCAGCAGTTACGGGGCGCAGGGTGGGGAGCAGTACTTC. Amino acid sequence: CASSYGAQGGEQYF.

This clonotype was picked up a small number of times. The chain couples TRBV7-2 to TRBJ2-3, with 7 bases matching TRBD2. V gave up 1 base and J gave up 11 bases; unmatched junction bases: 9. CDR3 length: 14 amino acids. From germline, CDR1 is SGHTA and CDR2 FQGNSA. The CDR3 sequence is CASSLGLAENGQYF. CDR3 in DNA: TGTGCCAGCAGCTTAGGGCTAGCGGAAAACGGGCAGTATTTT.